This TCR beta chain originates from a study of control samples from healthy donors and cancer patients. This clone was detected once. The method was immunoSEQ multiplex PCR; TCRdb's version includes in-frame clones alone and lacks a portion of them. There are under 95,000 clones in the sample; roughly nine tenths occur only once, and around 0.9% lies in the top ten. With 3 bases clipped from V and 3 bases from J, the junction kept 9 bases outside the gene matches. Germline V gene data show CDR1 as KGHSH and CDR2 as LQKENI. The CDR3 has 17 residues. Input material: blood. The receptor was isolated from a woman in her thirties in good health. The rearrangement uses TRBV18 and TRBJ2-3, with 10 bases fitting TRBD1. CDR3 protein: CASSPIFGTGETDTQYF. CDR3 DNA sequence: TGTGCCAGCTCACCCATTTTCGGGACAGGGGAAACAGATACGCAGTATTTT. Using reference TRBV18 and TRBJ2-3 for the parts outside the CDR3, the full variable domain is NAGVMQNPRHLVRRRGQEARLRCSPMKGHSHVYWYRQLPEEGLKFMVYLQKENIIDESGMPKERFSAEFPKEGPSILRIQQVVRGDSAAYFCASSPIFGTGETDTQYFGPGTRLTVL.